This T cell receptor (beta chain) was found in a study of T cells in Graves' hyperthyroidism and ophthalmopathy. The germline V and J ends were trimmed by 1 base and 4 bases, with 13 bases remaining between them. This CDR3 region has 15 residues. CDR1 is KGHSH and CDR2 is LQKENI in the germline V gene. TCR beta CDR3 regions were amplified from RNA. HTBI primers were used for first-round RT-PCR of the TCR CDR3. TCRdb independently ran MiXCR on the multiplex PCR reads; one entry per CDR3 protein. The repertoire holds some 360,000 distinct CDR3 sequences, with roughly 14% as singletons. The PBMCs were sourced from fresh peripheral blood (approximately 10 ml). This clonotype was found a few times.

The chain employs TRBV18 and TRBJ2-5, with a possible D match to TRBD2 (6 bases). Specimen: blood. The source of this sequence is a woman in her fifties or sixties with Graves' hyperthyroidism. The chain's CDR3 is CASSPRVTAGETQYF. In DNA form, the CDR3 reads TGTGCCAGCTCACCACGGGTAACAGCGGGAGAGACCCAGTACTTC.